This TCR beta chain originates from a study of T cells in Graves' hyperthyroidism and ophthalmopathy. Findings and caveats of the study: Blood also held most thyroid clonotypes expanded beyond 0.001. Before onset, ophthalmopathy was predicted by the model a median approximately 6.5 months earlier.

The source material, RNA transcripts, was used to amplify TCR beta CDR3 regions. Carried out on the TCR CDR3, a first-round RT-PCR used the HTBI primer set. TCRdb reanalysed the multiplex PCR reads using MiXCR and keeps one entry per CDR3 protein. Seen here are a few hundred thousand distinct CDR3 sequences, roughly 20% observed once, and the top ten hold around 50%. Stability of Graves' hyperthyroidism was defined as absent ophthalmopathy progression within 18 months. PBMCs were collected from a roughly 9.7 ml volume of fresh peripheral blood. This clonotype was counted a few times. Its antigen is not known. J was trimmed by 1 base and V by 3 bases; bases with no gene match: 13. This CDR3 comprises 18 residues. Germline assignment: CDR1 SGHKS and CDR2 YYEKEE (reference sequence).

The chain uses TRBV5-5 and TRBJ1-5; 7 bases match TRBD1. Sequences were obtained from blood. The TCR sequence derives from a woman between 45 and 60 years old with Graves' hyperthyroidism. In DNA form, the CDR3 reads TGTGCCAGCAGCTCTGGGACAGAACTTATCTCCAGCAATCAGCCCCAGCATTTT. The encoded protein is CASSSGTELISSNQPQHF. The entire variable domain, with the rest obtained from reference TRBV5-5 and TRBJ1-5, is as follows: DAGVTQSPTHLIKTRGQQVTLRCSPISGHKSVSWYQQVLGQGPQFIFQYYEKEERGRGNFPDRFSARQFPNYSSELNVNALLLGDSALYLCASSSGTELISSNQPQHFGDGTRLSIL.